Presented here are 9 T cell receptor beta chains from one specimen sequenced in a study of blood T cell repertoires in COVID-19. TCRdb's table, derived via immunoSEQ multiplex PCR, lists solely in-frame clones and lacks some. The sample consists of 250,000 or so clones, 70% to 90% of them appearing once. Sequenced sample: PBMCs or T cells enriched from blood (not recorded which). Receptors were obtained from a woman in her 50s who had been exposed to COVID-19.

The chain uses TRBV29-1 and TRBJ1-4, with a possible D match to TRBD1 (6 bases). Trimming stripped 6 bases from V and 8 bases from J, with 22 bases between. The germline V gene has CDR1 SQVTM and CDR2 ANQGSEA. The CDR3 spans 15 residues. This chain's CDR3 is CSVQAASGVREKLFF. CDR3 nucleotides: TGCAGCGTCCAAGCCGCCTCAGGGGTGAGGGAAAAACTGTTTTTT. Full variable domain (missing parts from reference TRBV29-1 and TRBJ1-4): SAVISQKPSRDICQRGTSLTIQCQVDSQVTMMFWYRQQPGQSLTLIATANQGSEATYESGFVIDKFPISRPNLTFSTLTVSNMSPEDSSIYLCSVQAASGVREKLFFGSGTQLSVL.

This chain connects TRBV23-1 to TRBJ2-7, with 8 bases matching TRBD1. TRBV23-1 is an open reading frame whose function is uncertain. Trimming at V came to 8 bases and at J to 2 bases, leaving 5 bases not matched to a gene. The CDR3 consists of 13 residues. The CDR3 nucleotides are TGCGCCAGCGAAGAGGACAGGGCCTACGAGCAGTACTTC. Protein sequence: CASEEDRAYEQYF.

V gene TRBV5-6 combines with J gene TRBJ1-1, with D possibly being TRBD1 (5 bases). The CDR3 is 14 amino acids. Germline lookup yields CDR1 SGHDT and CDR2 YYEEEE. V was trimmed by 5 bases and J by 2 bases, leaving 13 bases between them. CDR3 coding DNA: TGTGCCAGCAGTTTCACGGGGGACAACACTGAAGCTTTCTTT. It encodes CASSFTGDNTEAFF.

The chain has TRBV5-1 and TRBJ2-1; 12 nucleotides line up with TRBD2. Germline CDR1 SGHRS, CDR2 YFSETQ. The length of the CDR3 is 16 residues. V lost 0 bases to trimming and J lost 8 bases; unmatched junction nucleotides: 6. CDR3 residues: CASSLGLAGVNDEQFF. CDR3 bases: TGCGCCAGCAGCTTGGGACTAGCGGGGGTCAACGATGAGCAGTTCTTC.

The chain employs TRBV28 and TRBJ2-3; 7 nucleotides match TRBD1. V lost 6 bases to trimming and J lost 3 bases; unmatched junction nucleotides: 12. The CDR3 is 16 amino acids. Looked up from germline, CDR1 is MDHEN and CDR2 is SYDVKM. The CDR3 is CASSPGQDFITDTQYF. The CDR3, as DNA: TGTGCCAGCAGCCCCGGACAGGATTTTATAACAGATACGCAGTATTTT.

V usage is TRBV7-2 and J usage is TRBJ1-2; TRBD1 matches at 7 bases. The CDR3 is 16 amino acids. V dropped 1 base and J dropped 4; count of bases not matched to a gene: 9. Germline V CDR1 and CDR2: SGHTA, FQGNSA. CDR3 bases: TGTGCCAGCAGCTTAGTGGGGGGACAGAGTTTCTATGGCTACACCTTC. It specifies CASSLVGGQSFYGYTF.

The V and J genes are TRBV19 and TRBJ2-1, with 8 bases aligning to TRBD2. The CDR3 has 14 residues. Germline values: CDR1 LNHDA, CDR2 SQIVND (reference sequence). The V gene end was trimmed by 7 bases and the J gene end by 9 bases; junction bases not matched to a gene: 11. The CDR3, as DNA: TGTGCCAGTAATCCGGGACTAGGGACCGGTGAGCAGTTCTTC. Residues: CASNPGLGTGEQFF.

The DNA for the CDR3 is TGTGCCAGCCTTTCAGGGCTTCGAGCTAACTATGGCTACACCTTC. Translation gives CASLSGLRANYGYTF. J is TRBJ1-2 and V is TRBV28; maybe TRBD1 (5 bases). The CDR3 is 15 amino acids. Trimming took 8 bases from V and 0 from J, leaving 16 bases between them. Germline CDR1 reads MDHEN; CDR2 reads SYDVKM.

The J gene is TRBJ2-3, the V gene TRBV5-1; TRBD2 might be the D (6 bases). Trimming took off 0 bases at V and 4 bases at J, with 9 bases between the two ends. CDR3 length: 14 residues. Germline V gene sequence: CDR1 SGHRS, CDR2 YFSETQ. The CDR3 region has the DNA TGCGCCAGCAGCTTGGGGAGGGGTGCAGATACGCAGTATTTT. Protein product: CASSLGRGADTQYF.